This T cell receptor beta chain was profiled in a study of T cell responses to AZD1222 COVID-19 vaccine. Profiled with immunoSEQ multiplex PCR; TCRdb holds only in-frame clones, not every one. This sample has some 170,000 clones, with 80% to 95% found just once. Germline V lookup: CDR1 LNHDA, CDR2 SQIVND (reference sequence). The CDR3 runs to 14 residues. V dropped 5 bases and J dropped 4 bases, with 15 bases sitting between them. This clonotype originated in an adult who received the AZD1222 COVID-19 vaccine. The specimen was peripheral blood, collected 28 days after the second AZD1222 dose. The V call is TRBV19, the J call TRBJ2-7; D might be TRBD1 (5 bases). CDR3 protein: CASSADSWGYEQYF. CDR3 nucleotides: TGTGCCAGTAGTGCAGACAGTTGGGGTTACGAGCAGTACTTC. Full variable domain (rest looked up from reference TRBV19 and TRBJ2-7): DGGITQSPKYLFRKEGQNVTLSCEQNLNHDAMYWYRQDPGQGLRLIYYSQIVNDFQKGDIAEGYSVSREKKESFPLTVTSAQKNPTAFYLCASSADSWGYEQYFGPGTRLTVT.